This T cell receptor (beta chain) was captured in a study of HIV-infected patients and healthy controls. V gave up 1 base and J gave up 1 base; unmatched junction bases: 0. CDR3 length: 15 residues. Germline CDR1 reads LNHNV; CDR2 reads YYDKDF (reference sequence). TCRdb passed the 5' RACE reads through MiXCR, listing each CDR3 protein once. Of around 62,000 distinct CDR3 sequences in the sample, 15% to 20% were seen once. The sequenced material came from CD4+ T cells from blood. The receptor's source is a human donor in good health. This rearrangement joins TRBV15 to TRBJ2-3; the match to TRBD1 covers 9 bases. The CDR3 DNA reads TGTGCCACCAGCAGAGGGACAGGGGGCACAGATACGCAGTATTTT. Translating gives CATSRGTGGTDTQYF.